What follows describes a single T cell receptor (beta chain). Its matching antigen is unknown. The data derive from a study of cytomegalovirus exposure and HLA in healthy donors. About the study: About 77 million unique TCRs from HLA-typed donors made up an early data release.

The PCR contained 60 Vbeta and 13 Jbeta primers. In the original analysis: The count from a later analysis was 65 million to 90 million unique TCR beta chains, about 10 million of them shared. This table comes from immunoSEQ multiplex PCR, and its TCRdb copy is limited to in-frame clones, with some not included. Clone size and V and J calls were adopted from that table, with D and trimming inferred from the DNA. Counted here are 120,000 to 150,000 clones, 76% occurring once; the ten biggest clones make up 1.5% to 2%. Trimming removed 5 bases from V and 5 bases from J; junction bases left unmatched: 8. The CDR3 totals 14 residues. CDR1 and CDR2 from the germline V gene are SEHNR and FQNEAQ (reference sequence). Study findings and constraints: As a later analysis revealed, the rate of TCR association differed by HLA locus, with DRB1 most and HLA-C fewest.

The sequenced sample was PBMCs. The chain uses TRBV7-9 and TRBJ2-5; 7 nucleotides match TRBD1. This receptor was identified in a middle-aged man in good health and CMV-seronegative. CDR3: CASSETGTAETQYF. In nucleotides, the CDR3 is TGTGCCAGCAGCGAGACAGGGACAGCGGAGACCCAGTACTTC.